Given below is one T cell receptor beta chain in context. The sample belongs to a study of blood T cell repertoires in COVID-19. Across the whole study: Sample material is recorded as cDNA or gDNA derived from T cells, B-cell-depleted T cells, or PBMCs.

Each participant's cohort was designated according to participant-reported clinical history. Clones were read by immunoSEQ multiplex PCR, and TCRdb kept only the in-frame ones, dropping some. Of under 200,000 clones listed, roughly 82% are singletons. The CDR3 sequence is 14 residues long. From germline, CDR1 is MNHNY and CDR2 SVGAGI (reference sequence). V shed 4 bases and J 5 bases; nucleotides not matched to a gene: 3. This sequence originates from a man aged 45-65 years who had recovered from COVID-19. Sequences were obtained from PBMCs or T cells enriched from blood (not recorded which). V is TRBV6-6 and J is TRBJ2-7, with TRBD2 matching over 12 bases. The CDR3 nucleotides read TGTGCCAGCAGTTTGACTAGCGGGAGTAACGAGCAGTACTTC. This gives the protein CASSLTSGSNEQYF.